The 25 T cell receptor beta chains presented below share a single source sample, sequenced in a study of T-cell reconstitution after alpha-beta-depleted transplantation in children. The TCRbeta library incorporated unique molecular identifiers. TCRdb reprocessed the PCR reads with MiXCR, giving one entry per CDR3 protein. The table records some 390,000 distinct CDR3 sequences, around 21% of them present only once. The sample in question was PBMCs from the stem cell graft donor, obtained from the stem cell graft. Receptor source: a human donor who donated a stem cell graft to a child with acute myeloid leukemia.

This clonotype was seen at least ten times. V is TRBV20-1 and J is TRBJ2-1; TRBD2 agrees at 11 bases. There are 14 residues in the CDR3. V was clipped by 3 bases and J by 7 bases; unmatched bases: 5. Germline values: CDR1 DFQATT, CDR2 SNEGSKA (reference sequence). CDR3 bases: TGCAGTGCTAGCAGGGGACTAGCGGAAAATGAGCAGTTCTTC. Protein sequence: CSASRGLAENEQFF.

This clonotype was detected only a few times. The chain combines TRBV20-1 with TRBJ2-5; D uncertain. The CDR3 sequence is 13 residues long. CDR1 is DFQATT, CDR2 SNEGSKA, per germline (reference sequence). Between the trimmed V and J ends, which lost 0 bases and 1 base, there was a span of 6 bases. CDR3 loop: CSARDPPQETQYF. As DNA, the CDR3 is TGCAGTGCTAGAGATCCCCCCCAAGAGACCCAGTACTTC.

At least ten counts were recorded for this clonotype. The chain combines TRBV9 with TRBJ2-1, with D perhaps given as TRBD1 or TRBD2 (6 bases each). With 3 bases removed from V and 7 bases from J, the gap between germline ends came to 20 bases. Per germline, CDR1 SGDLS and CDR2 YYNGEE. The length of the CDR3 is 16 residues. The CDR3 sequence is CASSEGGRTLVNEQFF. The CDR3, as DNA: TGTGCCAGCAGCGAGGGGGGACGGACCCTTGTAAATGAGCAGTTCTTC.

This clonotype has at least ten counts. The DNA for the CDR3 is TGCAGCGTCCAAGTAGCACCTGTAAAGCAGTTCTTC. Protein sequence: CSVQVAPVKQFF. J is TRBJ2-1 and V is TRBV29-1; no clear D. The V gene's germline CDR1 is SQVTM and CDR2 ANQGSEA. The CDR3 has 12 residues. V shed 6 bases and J shed 11 bases, with 17 bases lying between them.

In this sample, this clonotype turned up many times. The genes are TRBV7-9 and TRBJ2-5; TRBD1 might be the D (6 bases). Trimming cost V 4 bases and J 2 bases, with 17 bases left between them. The CDR3 sequence is 16 residues long. Germline CDR1 reads SEHNR; CDR2 reads FQNEAQ (reference sequence). The CDR3 is CASSSDRRRPQETQYF. DNA of the CDR3: TGTGCCAGCAGCTCCGACAGGCGACGACCTCAAGAGACCCAGTACTTC.

This clonotype was observed a handful of times. The V and J genes are TRBV27 and TRBJ2-3; weak D call: TRBD2 (5 bases). This CDR3 spans 16 amino acids. In germline, CDR1 is MNHEY, CDR2 SMNVEV (reference sequence). The V gene lost 7 bases and the J gene lost 2 bases, with 19 bases spanning the gap. The CDR3, as DNA: TGTGCCAGCAATTGGAGAAAAGGGAGTCTCACAGATACGCAGTATTTT. It specifies CASNWRKGSLTDTQYF.

This clonotype was detected only a few times. The chain links TRBV7-9 to TRBJ2-1; the D gene is possibly TRBD2 (6 bases). Between the trimmed V and J ends, which lost 5 bases and 10 bases, there was a span of 15 bases. Germline V lookup: CDR1 SEHNR, CDR2 FQNEAQ (reference sequence). This CDR3 is 13 amino acids long. CDR3 nucleotides: TGTGCCAGCAGCCGCGGAGGGTTGGACGAGCAGTTCTTC. Its translation: CASSRGGLDEQFF.

This clonotype was detected only a few times. The rearrangement joins TRBV6-2 or TRBV6-3 to TRBJ2-1; 7 bases match TRBD1. This CDR3 has 12 residues. Germline CDR1 MNHEY, CDR2 SVGEGT. The trim removed 4 bases at V and 15 bases at J, leaving 9 bases unmatched. The CDR3, as DNA: TGTGCCAGCAGTTGGTCGACAGGGTGGACGTTCTTC. Protein: CASSWSTGWTFF.

Ten or more counts support this clonotype. The gene calls are TRBV29-1 and TRBJ2-5; D is perhaps TRBD2 (6 bases). This CDR3 is 11 amino acids long. Germline values: CDR1 SQVTM, CDR2 ANQGSEA. Trimming shortened V by 2 bases and J by 7 bases, and 8 bases separated the two germline ends. In nucleotides, the CDR3 is TGCAGCGTTGAAAGGGGAGGGACCCAGTACTTC. Translated, it gives CSVERGGTQYF. The full variable domain, with the rest looked up from reference TRBV29-1 and TRBJ2-5, is SAVISQKPSRDICQRGTSLTIQCQVDSQVTMMFWYRQQPGQSLTLIATANQGSEATYESGFVIDKFPISRPNLTFSTLTVSNMSPEDSSIYLCSVERGGTQYFGPGTRLLVL.

J is TRBJ2-5 and V is TRBV12-3 or TRBV12-4; D might be TRBD2 (5 bases). CDR3 length: 15 residues. Trimming pared 9 bases from V and 5 bases from J, leaving 22 bases between. CDR3 amino acids: CASGPMVPGWETQYF. The DNA of the CDR3 is TGTGCCAGTGGACCAATGGTACCGGGATGGGAGACCCAGTACTTC.

This chain connects TRBV12-3 or TRBV12-4 to TRBJ2-7, with D tentatively TRBD1 (6 bases). V gave up 0 bases and J gave up 3 bases, with 15 bases separating them. The CDR3 extends over 16 amino acids. Written as DNA, the CDR3 is TGTGCCAGCAGTTTAGCGCTGTCAGGGGAATTCTACGAGCAGTACTTC. It translates to CASSLALSGEFYEQYF.

This clonotype came up a few times. This chain links TRBV12-3 or TRBV12-4 with TRBJ2-1; maybe TRBD2 (5 bases). V was shortened by 8 bases and J by 0 bases, with 11 bases between the two germline ends. This CDR3 comprises 14 residues. The CDR3 DNA is TGTGCCAGCCTGTTAGCGTCCTCCTACAATGAGCAGTTCTTC. Translating gives CASLLASSYNEQFF.

The chain has TRBV28 and TRBJ2-7, with 9 positions matching TRBD1. The trim removed 6 bases at V and 2 bases at J, leaving 8 bases unmatched. Germline CDR1 and CDR2: MDHEN and SYDVKM. The CDR3 is made up of 15 amino acids. The CDR3 loop is CASRGRGQGTYEQYF. In DNA, the CDR3 is TGTGCCAGCAGAGGGCGGGGACAGGGCACCTACGAGCAGTACTTC.

The chain carries TRBV28 and TRBJ2-7; TRBD1 is a possible D gene (6 bases). The germline V gene has CDR1 MDHEN and CDR2 SYDVKM. This CDR3 has 16 amino acids. Trimming removed 3 bases from V and 2 bases from J, with 17 bases in between. The CDR3 nucleotides are TGTGCCAGCAGTTTCCCTCCAGGGGAGAGTACCTACGAGCAGTACTTC. It encodes CASSFPPGESTYEQYF.

The genes are TRBV12-3 or TRBV12-4 and TRBJ2-7; 10 bases align to TRBD2. The CDR3 has 15 amino acids. V lost 4 bases to trimming and J lost 6 bases; unmatched junction nucleotides: 9. The CDR3 spells CASSWVGLAVGEQYF. DNA of the CDR3: TGTGCCAGCAGTTGGGTAGGACTAGCGGTGGGCGAGCAGTACTTC.

This clonotype was recorded many times. The CDR3: CASSSDDGITYEQYF. The CDR3 bases are TGTGCCAGCAGTTCTGATGACGGAATCACCTACGAGCAGTACTTC. The chain links TRBV12-3 or TRBV12-4 to TRBJ2-7; D is uncertain. CDR3 length: 15 amino acids. Between the trimmed V and J ends, which lost 4 bases and 2 bases, there was a span of 15 bases.

This clonotype was found many times. V usage is TRBV5-1 and J usage is TRBJ2-5, with 7 bases fitting TRBD1. The CDR3 covers 15 residues. CDR1 and CDR2 (germline): SGHRS, YFSETQ. Trimming at V came to 3 bases and at J to 3 bases, leaving 8 bases not matched to a gene. The CDR3 reads CASSSDVGQEETQYF. In nucleotides, the CDR3 is TGCGCCAGCAGCTCGGACGTCGGACAGGAAGAGACCCAGTACTTC.

V usage is TRBV10-3 and J usage is TRBJ1-5; D unclear. V was trimmed by 0 bases and J by 9 bases, leaving 18 bases between them. The CDR3 is 16 residues long. The germline gives CDR1 ENHRY, CDR2 SYGVKD. CDR3 sequence (DNA): TGTGCCATCAGTGAGTCGATCGCGGACCTTCCTGGGCCCCAGCATTTT. This sequence encodes CAISESIADLPGPQHF.

Comment on this clonotype: This may stem from a read error, because a much larger clone lies one nucleotide away. V and J are TRBV20-1 and TRBJ2-1, with D perhaps TRBD1 or TRBD2 (5 bases each). The CDR3 is 15 amino acids. The germline V and J ends were trimmed by 5 bases and 6 bases, with 20 bases remaining between them. Germline CDR1 DFQATT, CDR2 SNEGSKA (reference sequence). The CDR3 protein is CSAHAFGTNSNEQFF. DNA of the CDR3: TGCAGTGCTCACGCGTTTGGGACCAATAGCAATGAGCAGTTCTTC.

This clonotype was observed at least ten times. V gene TRBV29-1 combines with J gene TRBJ2-3; TRBD1 aligns across 8 bases. V trimming: 3 bases; J trimming: 3 bases; junction bases outside the gene matches: 5. Germline lookup yields CDR1 SQVTM and CDR2 ANQGSEA. The CDR3 loop spans 14 amino acids. CDR3 sequence (DNA): TGCAGCGTTGATTTTGGACAGGGAACAGATACGCAGTATTTT. Residues: CSVDFGQGTDTQYF.

CDR3 amino acids: CASRISGGNRGYEQYF. In DNA, the CDR3 is TGTGCCAGCAGGATTAGTGGAGGAAATAGGGGCTACGAGCAGTACTTC. The chain has TRBV28 and TRBJ2-7; D could derive from TRBD1 or TRBD2 (5 bases each). The CDR3 is made up of 16 amino acids. The ends were cut back, 6 bases at V and 3 bases at J, with 21 bases in the middle. Germline V gene sequence: CDR1 MDHEN, CDR2 SYDVKM.

This clonotype came up a few times. This chain connects TRBV12-3 or TRBV12-4 to TRBJ1-1, with 7 bases identical to TRBD1. The CDR3 has 15 amino acids. V was pared by 6 bases and J by 0 bases, with 7 bases of the junction left unmatched. CDR3 sequence (DNA): TGTGCCAGCAGCCCCGACAGGGCAATGAACACTGAAGCTTTCTTT. Amino acids: CASSPDRAMNTEAFF.

In this sample, this clonotype turned up many times. This chain's CDR3 is CASSSGTGRTGELFF. The CDR3 coding sequence is TGTGCCAGCAGCTCGGGGACAGGGAGGACCGGGGAGCTGTTTTTT. The chain links TRBV13 to TRBJ2-2, with 9 positions matching TRBD1. With 4 bases clipped from V and 5 bases from J, the junction kept 5 bases outside the gene matches. Germline V lookup: CDR1 PRHDT, CDR2 FYEKMQ (reference sequence). The CDR3 extends over 15 amino acids.

This chain connects TRBV2 to TRBJ1-2; perhaps TRBD1 as D (5 bases). Germline CDR1 is SNHLY and CDR2 is FYNNEI. CDR3 length: 13 amino acids. V lost 3 bases to trimming and J lost 4 bases, with 9 bases between them. CDR3 DNA sequence: TGTGCCAGCAGTGACCAGGGAGGCTATGGCTACACCTTC. Translated, it gives CASSDQGGYGYTF.

In this sample, this clonotype turned up many times. V gene TRBV20-1 combines with J gene TRBJ2-7; the D gene could be TRBD1 or TRBD2 (5 bases each). CDR3 length equals 15 residues. The V and J ends lost 6 bases and 0 bases respectively, with 18 bases between them. The V gene's germline CDR1 is DFQATT and CDR2 SNEGSKA (reference sequence). For the CDR3, the DNA is TGCAGTGCGAGGGGCCCAAGCACCGTCTCCTACGAGCAGTACTTC. Amino acid sequence: CSARGPSTVSYEQYF.